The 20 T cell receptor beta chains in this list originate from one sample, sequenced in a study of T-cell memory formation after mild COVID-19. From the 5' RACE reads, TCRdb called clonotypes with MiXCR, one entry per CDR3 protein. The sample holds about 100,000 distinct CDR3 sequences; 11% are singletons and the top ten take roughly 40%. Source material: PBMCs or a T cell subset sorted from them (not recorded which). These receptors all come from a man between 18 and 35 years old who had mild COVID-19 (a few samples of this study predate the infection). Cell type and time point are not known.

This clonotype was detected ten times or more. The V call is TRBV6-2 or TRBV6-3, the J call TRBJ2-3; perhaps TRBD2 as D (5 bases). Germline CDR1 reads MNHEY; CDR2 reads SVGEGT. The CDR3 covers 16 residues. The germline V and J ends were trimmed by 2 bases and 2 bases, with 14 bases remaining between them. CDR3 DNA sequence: TGTGCCAGCAGTTACCCCCTTGGGAGCAACACAGATACGCAGTATTTT. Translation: CASSYPLGSNTDTQYF.

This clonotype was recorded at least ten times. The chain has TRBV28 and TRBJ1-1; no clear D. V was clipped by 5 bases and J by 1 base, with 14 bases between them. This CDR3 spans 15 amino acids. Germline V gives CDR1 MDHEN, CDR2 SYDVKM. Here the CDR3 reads CASSETLSGNTEAFF. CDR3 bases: TGTGCCAGCAGTGAGACGTTATCGGGGAACACTGAAGCTTTCTTT.

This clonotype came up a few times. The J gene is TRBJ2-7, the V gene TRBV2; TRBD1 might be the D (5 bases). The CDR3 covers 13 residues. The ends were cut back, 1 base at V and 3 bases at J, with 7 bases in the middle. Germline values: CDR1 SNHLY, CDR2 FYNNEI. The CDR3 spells CASSEEGIYEQYV. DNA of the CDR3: TGTGCCAGCAGTGAAGAGGGGATCTACGAGCAGTACGTC.

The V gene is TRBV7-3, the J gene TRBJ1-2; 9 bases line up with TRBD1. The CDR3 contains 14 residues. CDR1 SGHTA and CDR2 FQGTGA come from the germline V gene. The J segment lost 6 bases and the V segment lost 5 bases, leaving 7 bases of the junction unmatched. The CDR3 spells CASSLEDRGHGYTF. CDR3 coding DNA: TGTGCCAGCAGCCTCGAGGACAGGGGTCATGGCTACACCTTC.

The chain's CDR3 is CASSYSRGNEQFF. CDR3 sequence (DNA): TGTGCCAGCAGTTATTCAAGGGGTAATGAGCAGTTCTTC. V is TRBV6-5 and J is TRBJ2-1, with D possibly TRBD1 on 5 matching bases. V gave up 3 bases and J gave up 7 bases, with 10 bases separating them. The CDR3 runs to 13 residues. Germline V gene sequence: CDR1 MNHEY, CDR2 SVGAGI.

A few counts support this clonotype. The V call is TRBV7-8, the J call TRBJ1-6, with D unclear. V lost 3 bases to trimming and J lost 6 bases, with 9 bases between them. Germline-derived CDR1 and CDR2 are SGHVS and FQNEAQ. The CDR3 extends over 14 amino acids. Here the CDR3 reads CASSFSGSNSPLHF. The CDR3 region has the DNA TGTGCCAGCAGCTTCTCGGGGAGTAATTCACCCCTCCACTTT.

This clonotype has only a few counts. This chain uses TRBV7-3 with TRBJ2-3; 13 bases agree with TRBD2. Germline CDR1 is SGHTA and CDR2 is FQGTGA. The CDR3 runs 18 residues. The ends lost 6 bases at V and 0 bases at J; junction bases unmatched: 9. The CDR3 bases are TGTGCCAGCAGTAACGGACTAGCGGGGGATTCTAGCACAGATACGCAGTATTTT. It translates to CASSNGLAGDSSTDTQYF.

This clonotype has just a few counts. CDR3 DNA sequence: TGTGCCAGCAGCCAAAGGGGGACAGGGGCCGATGAGCAGTTCTTC. Protein sequence: CASSQRGTGADEQFF. The V and J genes are TRBV12-3 or TRBV12-4 and TRBJ2-1; 10 bases agree with TRBD1. The CDR3 runs 15 residues. V trimming: 6 bases; J trimming: 8 bases; junction bases outside the gene matches: 10.

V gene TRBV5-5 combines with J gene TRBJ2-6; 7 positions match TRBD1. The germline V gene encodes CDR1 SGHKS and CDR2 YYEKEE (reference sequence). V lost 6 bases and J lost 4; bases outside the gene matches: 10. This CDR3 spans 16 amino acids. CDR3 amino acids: CASTLQGLLGANVLTF. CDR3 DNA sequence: TGTGCCAGCACCCTACAGGGGCTACTGGGGGCCAACGTCCTGACTTTC.

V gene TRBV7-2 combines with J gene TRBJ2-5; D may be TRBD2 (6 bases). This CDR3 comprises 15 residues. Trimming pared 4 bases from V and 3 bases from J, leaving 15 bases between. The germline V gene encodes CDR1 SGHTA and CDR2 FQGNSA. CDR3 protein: CASSSIRDLKETQYF. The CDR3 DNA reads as TGTGCCAGCAGCTCGATTAGGGACTTGAAAGAGACCCAGTACTTC.

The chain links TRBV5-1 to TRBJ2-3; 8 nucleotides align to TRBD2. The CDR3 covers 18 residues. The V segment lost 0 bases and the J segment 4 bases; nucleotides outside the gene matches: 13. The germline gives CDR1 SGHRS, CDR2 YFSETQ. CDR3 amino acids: CASSLGAVGAGGSDTQYF. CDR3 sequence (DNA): TGCGCCAGCAGCTTGGGCGCAGTTGGGGCGGGGGGCTCAGATACGCAGTATTTT.

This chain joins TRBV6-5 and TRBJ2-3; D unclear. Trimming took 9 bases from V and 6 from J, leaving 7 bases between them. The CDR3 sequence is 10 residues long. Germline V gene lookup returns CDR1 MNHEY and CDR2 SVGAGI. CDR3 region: CARFQDTQYF. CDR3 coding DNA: TGTGCCAGATTCCAGGATACGCAGTATTTT.

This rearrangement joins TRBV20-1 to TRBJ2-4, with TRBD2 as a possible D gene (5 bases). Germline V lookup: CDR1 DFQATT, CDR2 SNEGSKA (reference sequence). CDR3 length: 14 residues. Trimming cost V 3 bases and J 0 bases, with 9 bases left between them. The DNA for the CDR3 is TGCAGTGCTAGCCCTAGCTTAGCCAAAAACATTCAGTACTTC. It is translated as CSASPSLAKNIQYF.

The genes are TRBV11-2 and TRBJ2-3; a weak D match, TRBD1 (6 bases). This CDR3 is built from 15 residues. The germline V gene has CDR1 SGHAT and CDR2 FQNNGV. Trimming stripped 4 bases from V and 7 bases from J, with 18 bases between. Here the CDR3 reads CASSSRLDSANTQYF. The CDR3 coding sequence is TGTGCCAGCAGCTCACGACTGGACAGCGCGAATACGCAGTATTTT.

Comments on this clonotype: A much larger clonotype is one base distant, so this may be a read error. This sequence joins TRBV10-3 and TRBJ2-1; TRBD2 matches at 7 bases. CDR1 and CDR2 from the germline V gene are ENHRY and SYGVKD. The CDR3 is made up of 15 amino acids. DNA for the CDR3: TGTGCCATCAGTGAGTCAGCCGGACTAGTTTATGAGCGGTTCTTC. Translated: CAISESAGLVYERFF.

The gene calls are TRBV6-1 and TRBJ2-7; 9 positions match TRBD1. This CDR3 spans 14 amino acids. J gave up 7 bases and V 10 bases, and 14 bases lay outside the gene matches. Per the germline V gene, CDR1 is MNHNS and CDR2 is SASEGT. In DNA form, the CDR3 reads TGTGCCATAAACGAGGGGACAGGGTATTGGGAGCAGTACTTC. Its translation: CAINEGTGYWEQYF.

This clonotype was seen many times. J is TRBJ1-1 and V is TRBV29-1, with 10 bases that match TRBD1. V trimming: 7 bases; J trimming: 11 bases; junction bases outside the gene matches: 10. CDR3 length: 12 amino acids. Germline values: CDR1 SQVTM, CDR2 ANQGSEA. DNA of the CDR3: TGCAGCGCCGTACCGGGACAGGGGCTTGCTTTCTTT. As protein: CSAVPGQGLAFF.

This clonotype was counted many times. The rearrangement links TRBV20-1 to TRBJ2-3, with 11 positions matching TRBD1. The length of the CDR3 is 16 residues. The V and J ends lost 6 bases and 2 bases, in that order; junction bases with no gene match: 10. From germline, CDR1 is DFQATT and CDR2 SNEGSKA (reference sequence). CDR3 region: CSAGDRGTLNTDTQYF. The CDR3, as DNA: TGCAGTGCCGGGGACAGGGGGACCTTAAACACAGATACGCAGTATTTT.

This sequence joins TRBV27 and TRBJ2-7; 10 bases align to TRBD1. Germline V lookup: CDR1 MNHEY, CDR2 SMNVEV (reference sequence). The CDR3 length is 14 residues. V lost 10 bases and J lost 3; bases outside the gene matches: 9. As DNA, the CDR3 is TGTGCCACTTCGGCCGGGACAGGGGACTACGAGCAGTACGTC. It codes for CATSAGTGDYEQYV.

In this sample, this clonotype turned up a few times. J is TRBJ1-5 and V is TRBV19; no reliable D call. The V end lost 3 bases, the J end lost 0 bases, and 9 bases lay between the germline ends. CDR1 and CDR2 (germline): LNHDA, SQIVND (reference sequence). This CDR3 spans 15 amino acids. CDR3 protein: CASSIAQYSNQPQHF. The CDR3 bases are TGTGCCAGTAGTATTGCCCAGTATAGCAATCAGCCCCAGCATTTT.